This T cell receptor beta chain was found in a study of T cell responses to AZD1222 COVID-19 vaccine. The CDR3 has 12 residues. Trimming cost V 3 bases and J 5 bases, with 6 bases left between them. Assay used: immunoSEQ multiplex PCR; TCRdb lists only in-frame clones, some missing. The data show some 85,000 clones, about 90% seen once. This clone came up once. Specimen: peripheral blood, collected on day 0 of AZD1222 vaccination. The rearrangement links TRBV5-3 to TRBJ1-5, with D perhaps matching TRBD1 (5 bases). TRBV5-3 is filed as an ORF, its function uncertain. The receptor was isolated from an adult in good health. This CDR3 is CARSSTDQPQHF. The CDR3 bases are TGTGCCAGAAGCTCGACAGATCAGCCCCAGCATTTT.